These T cell receptor beta chains were read from a single sample in a study of blood T cell repertoires in COVID-19. Sequenced by immunoSEQ multiplex PCR; TCRdb stores in-frame clones only, minus some. The profile shows 150,000 to 200,000 clones, approximately 78% of them singletons. Sequencing was done on a sample of peripheral blood. The receptors derive from a human donor in a cohort sampled during active COVID-19. Each CDR3 is given with its conserved first and last residue. A D gene is named only where the DNA matches it firmly. The size field is filled for only some rows; it gives once, few, many or a size class.

CASSSATRDYSYEQYF TGTGCCAGTAGCTCGGCGACGAGAGACTATTCCTACGAGCAGTACTTC once TRBJ2-7 TRBV19 -
CASSGFTGFSGNTIYF TGTGCCAGCAGTGGGTTCACAGGGTTTTCGGGAAACACCATATATTTT - TRBJ1-3 TRBV25-1 -
CASSEGPAGRTYEQYF TGTGCCAGCAGTGAAGGCCCAGCGGGGCGAACCTACGAGCAGTACTTC few TRBJ2-7 TRBV2 TRBD2
CASSLTAGGRREQFF TGTGCCAGCAGCTTAACAGCGGGAGGGCGTCGTGAGCAGTTCTTC - TRBJ2-1 TRBV11-2 TRBD2
CASSPGQGAQLFF TGTGCCAGCTCACCTGGACAGGGGGCACAACTGTTTTTT - TRBJ1-4 TRBV18 TRBD1
CASSYGQVGNIQYF TGTGCCAGCAGTTACGGACAAGTGGGAAACATTCAGTACTTC - TRBJ2-4 TRBV6-2/TRBV6-3 -
CASSISSANEKLFF TGTGCCAGCAGCATAAGTAGTGCTAATGAAAAACTGTTTTTT - TRBJ1-4 TRBV7-8 -
CACLRGNTEAFF TGTGCCTGTCTGCGGGGAAACACTGAAGCTTTCTTT - TRBJ1-1 TRBV7-9 -
CASEEKRTGGTGELFF TGTGCTAGTGAAGAGAAGAGGACAGGGGGGACCGGGGAGCTGTTTTTT once TRBJ2-2 TRBV12-5 TRBD1
CASSRGGTYNSPLHF TGTGCCAGCAGCCGAGGGGGAACCTATAATTCACCCCTCCACTTT - TRBJ1-6 TRBV27 -
CASSSRQGKNTEAFF TGTGCCAGCAGCTCTAGACAGGGGAAGAACACTGAAGCTTTCTTT - TRBJ1-1 TRBV6-2/TRBV6-3 TRBD1
CASSLVAGQGDDTQYF TGTGCCAGCAGCCTTGTTGCTGGACAGGGAGATGATACGCAGTATTTT - TRBJ2-3 TRBV7-3 TRBD1
CASSIRSGAVGSSNQPQHF TGTGCCAGTAGTATAAGGAGCGGGGCAGTGGGTAGTAGCAATCAGCCCCAGCATTTT - TRBJ1-5 TRBV19 -
CASSYGQGGSNQPQHF TGTGCCAGCAGTTACGGGCAGGGGGGAAGCAATCAGCCCCAGCATTTT - TRBJ1-5 TRBV6-6 TRBD1
CASSPRTDSDYGYTF TGTGCCAGCTCACCACGGACAGACTCTGACTATGGCTACACCTTC - TRBJ1-2 TRBV18 -
CASSRLAGSSGELFF TGTGCCAGCAGTCGACTAGCGGGAAGTTCCGGGGAGCTGTTTTTT - TRBJ2-2 TRBV6-2/TRBV6-3 TRBD2
CAISESWGPDRPHYSNQPQHF TGTGCCATCAGTGAGTCGTGGGGCCCCGACAGGCCCCATTATAGCAATCAGCCCCAGCATTTT few TRBJ1-5 TRBV10-3 -
CASSLVSPNYGYTF TGTGCCAGCAGTTTAGTCAGTCCTAACTATGGCTACACCTTC - TRBJ1-2 TRBV28 -
CASSSRQGAGGEQYF TGCGCCAGCAGTTCGAGACAGGGGGCTGGAGGCGAGCAGTACTTC - TRBJ2-7 TRBV5-1 TRBD1
CASSLGQSYGYTF TGTGCCAGCAGCTTAGGACAGTCATATGGCTACACCTTC many TRBJ1-2 TRBV7-8 -
CASSPLQSNEQFF TGTGCCAGCAGCCCCTTACAGTCCAATGAGCAGTTCTTC - TRBJ2-1 TRBV7-7 -
CASSFGGSSGRGEQYF TGTGCCAGCAGCTTCGGCGGTTCTAGCGGGAGAGGGGAGCAGTACTTC - TRBJ2-7 TRBV13 TRBD2
CASSFAGEKLGRAGWTDTQYF TGCGCCAGCAGTTTTGCCGGAGAGAAGTTAGGGAGGGCCGGGTGGACAGATACGCAGTATTTT - TRBJ2-3 TRBV10-1 TRBD2
CASSYSGTGTDTQYF TGTGCCAGCAGTTACTCTGGGACAGGGACAGATACGCAGTATTTT - TRBJ2-3 TRBV6-2/TRBV6-3 TRBD1
CASSYSREGGQPQHF TGTGCCAGCAGTTACTCGAGGGAGGGAGGTCAGCCCCAGCATTTT - TRBJ1-5 TRBV6-2/TRBV6-3 -
CASSPFRDRAYEQYF TGTGCCAGCTCACCATTCCGGGACAGGGCTTACGAGCAGTACTTC once TRBJ2-7 TRBV18 TRBD1
CASSLFQNPNTEAFF TGTGCCAGCAGTTTATTTCAGAACCCGAACACTGAAGCTTTCTTT - TRBJ1-1 TRBV28 -
CASSQDRETQYF TGCGCCAGCAGCCAAGACCGGGAGACCCAGTACTTC - TRBJ2-5 TRBV4-1 -
CASSQGLDRGNYGYTF TGCGCCAGCAGCCAGGGGCTGGACAGGGGGAACTATGGCTACACCTTC few TRBJ1-2 TRBV4-3 TRBD1
CASFPLRERNTEAFF TGTGCCAGCTTCCCACTCAGGGAAAGGAACACTGAAGCTTTCTTT - TRBJ1-1 TRBV18 -
CASSPGRRRDTQYF TGTGCCAGCTCACCAGGGAGGCGGCGAGATACGCAGTATTTT - TRBJ2-3 TRBV18 -
CASPDRAAFGDQNYGYTF TGTGCCAGTCCCGACAGGGCCGCGTTCGGGGATCAGAACTATGGCTACACCTTC - TRBJ1-2 TRBV18 TRBD1
CASSLGAGNTIYF TGTGCCAGCAGCTTGGGCGCTGGAAACACCATATATTTT - TRBJ1-3 TRBV5-4 -